The source of this T cell receptor (beta chain) is a study of cytomegalovirus exposure and HLA in healthy donors. Findings and caveats of the study: In a later analysis, parvovirus B19, influenza, CMV and Epstein-Barr virus appeared linked to several top co-occurrence clusters. Many donors carried some public TCRs, although rarity characterized most TCR sequences.

Turning to this clone: Its antigen is still unknown.

The primer mix had 60 Vbeta and 13 Jbeta primers. Here immunoSEQ multiplex PCR was the method, and the copy in TCRdb shows in-frame clones only, minus some. The sample lists 150,000 or so clones; more than 70% were seen once. This sequence was found in a man in his fifties in good health and CMV-seronegative. Sequenced input: PBMCs.

The CDR3, as DNA: TGCGCCAGCAGTGTAACTAGCGGTAGTTACGAGCAGTACTTC. This translates into CASSVTSGSYEQYF. The V and J genes are TRBV10-2 and TRBJ2-7; TRBD2 aligns across 8 bases. CDR1 and CDR2 (germline): WSHSY, SAAADI. Trimming cost V 4 bases and J 4 bases; bases outside gene matches: 6. The CDR3 extends over 14 amino acids.